These 28 T cell receptor beta chains were all obtained from the same sample, sequenced in a study of quantifying T cell responses using KT2 cells. Turning to the study itself: TCR alpha and beta constant-region primers primed reverse transcription of RNA.

A single-stranded UMI oligo with SP2 sequence was ligated to cDNA 3' ends. The first PCR ran approximately 4 cycles with an equimolar RC1.1 and RC1.2 beta primer mix. TCRdb reprocessed the UMI-ligation and nested PCR reads with MiXCR, giving one entry per CDR3 protein. The data contain 39,000 or so distinct CDR3 sequences, about 15% of them seen just once; the ten biggest clones take up around 43%. The sequencing sample was made of PBMCs spiked with cells of the T cell clone KT2. These receptors were taken from a human donor.

There are many counts of this clonotype. The J gene is TRBJ2-3, the V gene TRBV18; D gene unclear. Germline CDR1 is KGHSH and CDR2 is LQKENI. This CDR3 has 15 residues. Trimming took 0 bases from V and 0 from J, leaving 7 bases between them. For the CDR3, the DNA is TGTGCCAGCTCACCACCCGGTCTCAGCACAGATACGCAGTATTTT. Amino acid sequence: CASSPPGLSTDTQYF. Looking up the rest from reference TRBV18 and TRBJ2-3 gives the full variable domain: NAGVMQNPRHLVRRRGQEARLRCSPMKGHSHVYWYRQLPEEGLKFMVYLQKENIIDESGMPKERFSAEFPKEGPSILRIQQVVRGDSAAYFCASSPPGLSTDTQYFGPGTRLTVL.

This clonotype was seen a few times. The rearrangement uses TRBV7-2 and TRBJ2-1, with 7 positions matching TRBD1. This CDR3 spans 18 amino acids. V was clipped by 2 bases and J by 3 bases; unmatched bases: 13. CDR1 and CDR2 from the germline V gene are SGHTA and FQGNSA. CDR3 DNA sequence: TGTGCCAGCAGCTTATCCATCCAGGGGGTCGGGTTCTACAATGAGCAGTTCTTC. It translates to CASSLSIQGVGFYNEQFF. Filled out from reference TRBV7-2 and TRBJ2-1, the complete variable domain reads GAGVSQSPSNKVTEKGKDVELRCDPISGHTALYWYRQSLGQGLEFLIYFQGNSAPDKSGLPSDRFSAERTGGSVSTLTIQRTQQEDSAVYLCASSLSIQGVGFYNEQFFGPGTRLTVL.

This clonotype was seen a few times. The chain carries TRBV5-1 and TRBJ2-5; TRBD2 is a possible D gene (5 bases). Trimming removed 4 bases from V and 5 bases from J, with 15 bases in between. The germline V gene encodes CDR1 SGHRS and CDR2 YFSETQ. The CDR3 covers 14 residues. The CDR3 reads CASSPDWGSETQYF. CDR3 bases: TGCGCCAGCAGCCCGGACTGGGGATCGGAGACCCAGTACTTC.

V is TRBV6-2 or TRBV6-3 and J is TRBJ2-6; D is ambiguous. The germline CDR1 and CDR2 sequences are MNHEY and SVGEGT. This CDR3 comprises 13 residues. Trimming took off 6 bases at V and 0 bases at J, with 3 bases between the two ends. The CDR3 is CASSLSGANVLTF. As DNA, the CDR3 is TGTGCCAGCAGCCTCTCTGGGGCCAACGTCCTGACTTTC.

The table lists this clonotype with a few counts. This rearrangement joins TRBV20-1 to TRBJ2-1; 7 nucleotides match TRBD1. Trimming at V came to 4 bases and at J to 2 bases, leaving 11 bases not matched to a gene. Per the germline V gene, CDR1 is DFQATT and CDR2 is SNEGSKA (reference sequence). The CDR3 runs 16 residues. The CDR3 nucleotides read TGCAGTGCTACCGTGGGGACAGCCGCCACCTACAATGAGCAGTTCTTC. It codes for CSATVGTAATYNEQFF.

The chain combines TRBV5-1 with TRBJ2-3; 10 bases map to TRBD2. The CDR3 length is 16 residues. The germline CDR1 and CDR2 sequences are SGHRS and YFSETQ. The trim removed 4 bases at V and 2 bases at J, leaving 7 bases unmatched. The CDR3 bases are TGCGCCAGCAGCCGAGAAGCGGGGGGGCCCACAGATACGCAGTATTTT. The encoded protein is CASSREAGGPTDTQYF.

The CDR3 DNA sequence: TGTGCCAGCGTTGGTCAGGGTTATCAGCCCCAGCATTTT. Protein: CASVGQGYQPQHF. This chain joins TRBV2 and TRBJ1-5; a weak D match, TRBD1 (5 bases). The CDR3 is 13 residues long. The V and J ends lost 8 bases and 5 bases respectively, with 13 bases between them. Germline V gives CDR1 SNHLY, CDR2 FYNNEI.

This clonotype was seen a few times. This sequence joins TRBV12-3 or TRBV12-4 and TRBJ1-1; D gene ambiguous. CDR3 length: 14 amino acids. V was clipped by 7 bases and J by 0 bases, with 12 bases between them. CDR3: CASMNFEMNTEAFF. The CDR3 nucleotides are TGTGCCAGCATGAACTTCGAAATGAACACTGAAGCTTTCTTT.

The chain joins TRBV7-9 to TRBJ2-7, with a possible D match to TRBD2 (6 bases). Germline CDR1 is SEHNR and CDR2 is FQNEAQ (reference sequence). This CDR3 spans 16 amino acids. With 5 bases removed from V and 5 bases from J, the gap between germline ends came to 22 bases. For the CDR3, the DNA is TGTGCCAGCAGCCCCCCCCCCGGGAGAGGATTTAACGAGCAGTACTTC. Its translation is CASSPPPGRGFNEQYF.

This clonotype has only a few counts. The chain is built from TRBV7-2 and TRBJ2-3; 8 positions agree with TRBD1. With V trimmed by 5 bases and J by 8 bases, 12 bases remained unmatched. Germline CDR1 and CDR2: SGHTA and FQGNSA. The CDR3 extends over 15 amino acids. The CDR3 coding sequence is TGTGCCAGCAGCCGGGACAGGCGCACCGGTTTTACGCAGTATTTT. As protein: CASSRDRRTGFTQYF.

In this sample, this clonotype turned up a few times. The chain carries TRBV29-1 and TRBJ2-6; maybe TRBD1 (6 bases). CDR1 and CDR2 from the germline V gene are SQVTM and ANQGSEA. The CDR3 is 14 amino acids. V shed 5 bases and J shed 0 bases, with 8 bases lying between them. CDR3 sequence reads: CSVLGASGANVLTF. CDR3 bases: TGCAGCGTTCTGGGGGCCTCTGGGGCCAACGTCCTGACTTTC.

This clonotype appeared a single time. The chain combines TRBV13 with TRBJ1-1, with a possible D match to TRBD1 (5 bases). Germline CDR1 and CDR2: PRHDT and FYEKMQ (reference sequence). The ends were cut back, 5 bases at V and 1 base at J, with 14 bases in the middle. The CDR3 runs 15 residues. The CDR3 bases are TGTGCCAGCAGCCCCAGACAGAGTAGGAACACTGAAGCTTTCTTT. It encodes CASSPRQSRNTEAFF.

This sequence joins TRBV2 and TRBJ2-2; D remains unclear. The V end was cut by 6 bases, the J end by 4 bases, with 9 bases between. The CDR3 loop spans 13 amino acids. Looked up from germline, CDR1 is SNHLY and CDR2 is FYNNEI. The CDR3 sequence is CASSRGFTGELFF. CDR3 DNA sequence: TGTGCCAGCAGCCGCGGATTCACCGGGGAGCTGTTTTTT.

The CDR3 sequence is CASTSAAVWDEQYF. For the CDR3, the DNA is TGTGCCAGCACCTCCGCTGCGGTATGGGACGAGCAGTACTTC. V gene TRBV6-2 or TRBV6-3 combines with J gene TRBJ2-7; unclear D gene. The germline gives CDR1 MNHEY, CDR2 SVGEGT. The CDR3 runs to 14 residues. Trimming took off 7 bases at V and 5 bases at J, with 18 bases between the two ends.

This clonotype was seen ten or more times. The chain recombines TRBV24-1 with TRBJ2-2; D is unclear. This CDR3 comprises 16 residues. Germline V gene data show CDR1 as KGHDR and CDR2 as SFDVKD. The V and J ends lost 12 bases and 1 base respectively, with 20 bases between them. The DNA for the CDR3 is TGTGCCCCCATTTTACCCGGAACGAAGAACACCGGGGAGCTGTTTTTT. Protein: CAPILPGTKNTGELFF.

Only a few counts were recorded for this clonotype. The V gene is TRBV7-9, the J gene TRBJ1-1; 9 nucleotides line up with TRBD1. With V trimmed by 8 bases and J by 2 bases, 9 bases remained unmatched. This CDR3 spans 15 amino acids. Germline lookup yields CDR1 SEHNR and CDR2 FQNEAQ (reference sequence). DNA of the CDR3: TGTGCCAGCCCAAAGGACAGGGGTATTAACACTGAAGCTTTCTTT. The encoded protein is CASPKDRGINTEAFF.

The chain is built from TRBV6-5 and TRBJ2-7; possibly TRBD2 for D (6 bases). CDR1 and CDR2 from the germline V gene are MNHEY and SVGAGI. The CDR3 loop spans 14 amino acids. V lost 8 bases, J lost 1 base, and 15 bases lay in between. CDR3 DNA sequence: TGTGCCAGCGGGCAATCGACTAGGTCCTACGAGCAGTACTTC. Translated, it gives CASGQSTRSYEQYF.

This clonotype came up many times. This sequence joins TRBV29-1 and TRBJ2-5, with D perhaps TRBD1 (8 bases). Germline CDR1 and CDR2: SQVTM and ANQGSEA. Deletions cut 4 bases from V and 4 bases from J, with 22 bases between. There are 16 residues in the CDR3. The CDR3 loop is CSVGGTGGASTETQYF. DNA for the CDR3: TGCAGCGTTGGAGGCACAGGGGGGGCTTCAACAGAGACCCAGTACTTC.

The chain employs TRBV12-3 or TRBV12-4 and TRBJ1-6, with D perhaps matching TRBD1 (5 bases). CDR3 length: 15 residues. V dropped 1 base and J dropped 4 bases, with 8 bases sitting between them. This CDR3 is CASSLGDAYNSPLHF. CDR3 bases: TGTGCCAGCAGTTTAGGGGACGCTTATAATTCACCCCTCCACTTT.

The chain recombines TRBV7-8 with TRBJ1-2; possibly TRBD1 for D (5 bases). The V end lost 6 bases, the J end lost 8 bases, and 13 bases lay between the germline ends. The CDR3 runs 12 residues. From germline, CDR1 is SGHVS and CDR2 FQNEAQ. The CDR3, as DNA: TGTGCCAGCAGGGGGACCCGGGGAGGCTACACCTTC. It codes for CASRGTRGGYTF. Together with reference TRBV7-8 and TRBJ1-2, the CDR3 gives the full variable domain: GAGVSQSPRYKVAKRGQDVALRCDPISGHVSLFWYQQALGQGPEFLTYFQNEAQLDKSGLPSDRFFAERPEGSVSTLKIQRTQQEDSAVYLCASRGTRGGYTFGSGTRLTVV.

This clonotype was counted many times. The chain employs TRBV10-2 and TRBJ1-5; D is uncertain. The V gene lost 6 bases and the J gene lost 3 bases, with 9 bases spanning the gap. This CDR3 region has 13 residues. From germline, CDR1 is WSHSY and CDR2 SAAADI. The CDR3 spells CASRGFANQPQHF. In nucleotides, the CDR3 is TGCGCCAGCAGAGGATTTGCCAATCAGCCCCAGCATTTT.

This rearrangement joins TRBV28 to TRBJ1-5, with D uncertain. The ends were cut back, 2 bases at V and 4 bases at J, with 3 bases in the middle. CDR1 is MDHEN, CDR2 SYDVKM, per germline. The CDR3 has 12 residues. CDR3 DNA sequence: TGTGCCAGCAGTTTACAGAATCAGCCCCAGCATTTT. The encoded protein is CASSLQNQPQHF.

The chain uses TRBV4-3 and TRBJ1-5; tentative D call: TRBD1 (5 bases). From germline, CDR1 is LGHNA and CDR2 YSLEER. The CDR3 is 14 residues long. Trimming left V 0 bases short and J 7 bases short, with 10 bases between. The CDR3 sequence: CASSQETDRQPQHF. As DNA, the CDR3 is TGCGCCAGCAGCCAAGAGACAGACCGGCAGCCCCAGCATTTT.

The gene calls are TRBV29-1 and TRBJ1-1; perhaps TRBD1 as D (6 bases). The V and J ends lost 3 bases and 1 base respectively, with 9 bases between them. The germline V gene encodes CDR1 SQVTM and CDR2 ANQGSEA. This CDR3 comprises 13 residues. The CDR3 region is CSVENRANTEAFF. The DNA for the CDR3 is TGCAGCGTTGAGAACAGGGCGAACACTGAAGCTTTCTTT.

The CDR3 DNA is TGTGCCAGCAGCCCCTTCCCAGTGACAGCGAAAAACGAGCAGTTCTTC. Translation: CASSPFPVTAKNEQFF. This chain links TRBV7-2 with TRBJ2-1; D is possibly TRBD1 (5 bases). The CDR3 runs to 16 residues. Germline V gene data show CDR1 as SGHTA and CDR2 as FQGNSA. Between the trimmed V and J ends, which lost 5 bases and 10 bases, there was a span of 24 bases.

The gene calls are TRBV25-1 and TRBJ1-4; 7 nucleotides align to TRBD1. Per germline, CDR1 MGHDK and CDR2 SYGVNS. With 7 bases clipped from V and 4 bases from J, the junction kept 6 bases outside the gene matches. The CDR3 has 14 residues. This CDR3 reads CASKGGQDNEKLFF. CDR3 bases: TGTGCCAGCAAAGGGGGCCAGGATAATGAAAAACTGTTTTTT.

CDR3 nucleotide sequence: TGTGCCAGCAGTTACAACGTGGGGGAAGCTTTCTTT. Encoded protein: CASSYNVGEAFF. The chain carries TRBV6-2 or TRBV6-3 and TRBJ1-1; no definite D call. The V and J ends lost 2 bases and 8 bases respectively, with 9 bases between them. CDR3 length: 12 residues. Germline CDR1 MNHEY, CDR2 SVGEGT.

The V call is TRBV6-5, the J call TRBJ2-2, with 12 positions matching TRBD2. Germline V gives CDR1 MNHEY, CDR2 SVGAGI. Trimming took 4 bases from V and 8 from J; bases not matched to a gene: 14. The CDR3 has 18 residues. The CDR3 reads CASSSKMSSGRAGGELFF. Here the CDR3 DNA reads TGTGCCAGCAGTTCTAAGATGTCTAGCGGGAGGGCCGGGGGGGAGCTGTTTTTT.